Listed below are T cell receptor beta chains from one sample, sequenced in a study of shared clonotypes between healthy human individuals. Sequencing used immunoSEQ multiplex PCR; TCRdb keeps in-frame clones, though not all of them. The table has 90,000 to 130,000 clones, around 68% seen once. Sequences were obtained from memory CD8+ T cells sorted from blood. These receptors all stem from a woman aged 25 to 45 in good health. The CDR3 runs from the conserved cysteine through the conserved F or W. D genes are given only for firm matches. A clone size is listed for some rows: how often the clone was seen (once, few, many), or a class if it is expanded.

d_gene | len | j_gene | abundance | v_gene | CDR3nt | CDR3aa
TRBD1 | 14 | TRBJ1-2 | - | TRBV19 | TGTGCCAGTAGTATAAAAGGGACAGGGTTTGGCTACACCTTC | CASSIKGTGFGYTF
- | 14 | TRBJ2-1 | - | TRBV14 | TGTGCCAGCAGCCAAGTGTTGAGCTGGAATGAGCAGTTCTTC | CASSQVLSWNEQFF
TRBD2 | 13 | TRBJ2-7 | - | TRBV11-2 | TGTGCCAGCAGCTTTGGGGGAGGGTACGAGCAGTACTTC | CASSFGGGYEQYF
- | 15 | TRBJ2-7 | few | TRBV6-1 | TGTGCCAGCAGTGGGGTGGACGGTACCTCCTACGAGCAGTACTTC | CASSGVDGTSYEQYF
- | 14 | TRBJ2-7 | - | TRBV6-1 | TGTGCCAGCAGTGAACTTGTCAACTCCTACGAGCAGTACTTC | CASSELVNSYEQYF
- | 17 | TRBJ2-6 | - | TRBV7-8 | TGTGCCAGCAGCTCTAGCCAGGGTCTCTCTGGGGCCAACGTCCTGACTTTC | CASSSSQGLSGANVLTF
TRBD2 | 15 | TRBJ2-7 | - | TRBV28 | TGTGCCAGCAGTTCCATTCGCGGGAGGGCCTACGAGCAGTACTTC | CASSSIRGRAYEQYF
TRBD2 | 14 | TRBJ2-3 | - | TRBV5-1 | TGCGCCAGCTCCCTAGCGGAGAGCACAGATACGCAGTATTTT | CASSLAESTDTQYF
- | 15 | TRBJ2-3 | - | TRBV6-1 | TGTGCCAGCAGTGAATCCCTAGGAGGGACAGATACGCAGTATTTT | CASSESLGGTDTQYF
TRBD2 | 17 | TRBJ2-3 | - | TRBV4-1 | TGCGCCAGCAGCCAAGATCCAGCAGCGGGACGAAGAAATACGCAGTATTTT | CASSQDPAAGRRNTQYF
- | 17 | TRBJ1-2 | - | TRBV28 | TGTGCCAGCAGTTTGAGGGGGTATTACCTCTCTAACTATGGCTACACCTTC | CASSLRGYYLSNYGYTF
TRBD2 | 17 | TRBJ2-5 | - | TRBV7-3 | TGTGCCAGCAGCTTGGCGGGACTAGCGGGAGAGAGAGAGACCCAGTACTTC | CASSLAGLAGERETQYF
TRBD1 | 14 | TRBJ2-2 | few | TRBV7-9 | TGTGCCAGCAGCTGGGACAGGGACACCGGGGAGCTGTTTTTT | CASSWDRDTGELFF
- | 14 | TRBJ1-5 | - | TRBV5-1 | TGCGCCAGCAGCTTGGAGGCAGAACGTCAGCCCCAGCATTTT | CASSLEAERQPQHF
- | 12 | TRBJ1-3 | - | TRBV30 | TGTGCCTGGAGTTTCCGAGGGGGCACCATATATTTT | CAWSFRGGTIYF
TRBD1 | 15 | TRBJ1-5 | - | TRBV13 | TGTGCCAGCAGCTCGACAGGGTCAGGCAATCAGCCCCAGCATTTT | CASSSTGSGNQPQHF
- | 14 | TRBJ2-1 | - | TRBV25-1 | TGTGCCATCGAATGGGCCACCGCTTACAATGAGCAGTTCTTC | CAIEWATAYNEQFF
- | 13 | TRBJ2-1 | - | TRBV6-4 | TGTGCCAGCAGCCAAGGACCCAACAATGAGCAGTTCTTC | CASSQGPNNEQFF
TRBD2 | 15 | TRBJ2-1 | - | TRBV7-2 | TGTGCCAGCAGACCTAGCGGGAGCTCCTACAATGAGCAGTTCTTC | CASRPSGSSYNEQFF
TRBD1 | 18 | TRBJ1-2 | - | TRBV5-1 | TGCGCCAGCACCAGGGCCGGGACAGGGGGTTCGAGTTCAAATGGCTACACCTTC | CASTRAGTGGSSSNGYTF
- | 12 | TRBJ2-7 | - | TRBV6-6 | TGTGCCAGCGGGACACACACCTACGAGCAGTACTTC | CASGTHTYEQYF
- | 16 | TRBJ2-3 | - | TRBV28 | TGTGCCAGCAGTTTTTTACCAGCGGAGACCACAGATACGCAGTATTTT | CASSFLPAETTDTQYF
TRBD2 | 15 | TRBJ2-1 | - | TRBV29-1 | TGCAGCGTTGCCCTCGGACTAGCGGGACTCAATGAGCAGTTCTTC | CSVALGLAGLNEQFF
TRBD2 | 15 | TRBJ2-7 | - | TRBV2 | TGTGCCAGCAAACCACAGACTAGCGGGATCTACGAGCAGTACTTC | CASKPQTSGIYEQYF
TRBD1 | 12 | TRBJ2-1 | - | TRBV6-5 | TGTGCCACAGGGGGATTTTACAATGAGCAGTTCTTC | CATGGFYNEQFF
TRBD1 | 15 | TRBJ1-2 | - | TRBV19 | TGTGCCAGTAGTTTCGGACAGGGTCTCGACTATGGCTACACCTTC | CASSFGQGLDYGYTF
TRBD2 | 16 | TRBJ2-2 | - | TRBV4-1 | TGCGCCAGCACTCCCGTAGCGGGAGGAGACACCGGGGAGCTGTTTTTT | CASTPVAGGDTGELFF
TRBD2 | 17 | TRBJ2-3 | - | TRBV9 | TGTGCCAGCAGCGCAGTAGGGACTAGCGGATCCTCGAATACGCAGTATTTT | CASSAVGTSGSSNTQYF
TRBD2 | 15 | TRBJ2-1 | - | TRBV5-1 | TGCGCCAGCAGCTTGGCTTCTAGCGGGTACAATGAGCAGTTCTTC | CASSLASSGYNEQFF
- | 14 | TRBJ1-1 | few | TRBV4-1 | TGCGCCAGCAGCCAAGATGGCAGGGGCACTGAAGCTTTCTTT | CASSQDGRGTEAFF
TRBD1 | 15 | TRBJ1-1 | - | TRBV28 | TGTGCCAGCAGTTTACTTCCTGGACAGGTCACTGAAGCTTTCTTT | CASSLLPGQVTEAFF
- | 14 | TRBJ1-5 | - | TRBV7-8 | TGTGCCAGCAGCTTTGGGTCTGGGGATCAGCCCCAGCATTTT | CASSFGSGDQPQHF
TRBD1 | 13 | TRBJ1-2 | - | TRBV19 | TGTGCCAGTACAGCAGGGGGCGTCGGTGGCTACACCTTC | CASTAGGVGGYTF
- | 13 | TRBJ1-1 | - | TRBV5-1 | TGCGCCAGCAGCTTGGACGGCGGCACTGAAGCTTTCTTT | CASSLDGGTEAFF
TRBD2 | 16 | TRBJ2-7 | - | TRBV9 | TGTGCCAGCAGCGTAGGGTCGACTAGCGGAATCTACGAGCAGTACTTC | CASSVGSTSGIYEQYF
- | 16 | TRBJ2-4 | - | TRBV28 | TGTGCCAGCAGTCTCCCGGGAAGTCTGGCCAAAAACATTCAGTACTTC | CASSLPGSLAKNIQYF
TRBD2 | 16 | TRBJ2-7 | - | TRBV5-1 | TGCGCCAGCAGCCCGGGACTAGCGGGAGGTCACTCCGAGCAGTACTTC | CASSPGLAGGHSEQYF
- | 12 | TRBJ2-1 | once | TRBV5-4 | TGTGCCAGCAGGAGGGGCCAGAATGAGCAGTTCTTC | CASRRGQNEQFF
TRBD2 | 14 | TRBJ2-1 | - | TRBV11-2 | TGTGCCAGCATGAGGTCGGGGGGGGACAATGAGCAGTTCTTC | CASMRSGGDNEQFF
- | 18 | TRBJ2-7 | few | TRBV5-4 | TGTGCCAGCAGTACCAACCCGCGGACTCCCCTCCTCCTTCGGGAGCAGTACTTC | CASSTNPRTPLLLREQYF
- | 15 | TRBJ2-7 | - | TRBV11-2 | TGTGCCAGCAGCTTAGTGCACACAATATCCTACGAGCAGTACTTC | CASSLVHTISYEQYF
- | 10 | TRBJ2-1 | - | TRBV20-1 | TGCAGTGCCGTCAGGGTTGGGCAGTTCTTC | CSAVRVGQFF
- | 12 | TRBJ1-2 | many | TRBV11-2 | TGTGCCAGCAGCTTAGATCACTATGGCTACACCTTC | CASSLDHYGYTF
- | 15 | TRBJ1-5 | - | TRBV19 | TGTGCCAGTAGTACATGGGGAGGAAGCAATCAGCCCCAGCATTTT | CASSTWGGSNQPQHF
TRBD2 | 16 | TRBJ2-1 | once | TRBV6-4 | TGTGCCAGCAGTGACACCGGACTAGCGGGAGGGCCGGGGCAGTTCTTC | CASSDTGLAGGPGQFF
- | 11 | TRBJ2-3 | few | TRBV29-1 | TGCAGCGTTCTATCCGTAGATACGCAGTATTTT | CSVLSVDTQYF
- | 15 | TRBJ2-1 | - | TRBV14 | TGTGCCAGCAGCCAAGTACGTCAGCAATACAATGAGCAGTTCTTC | CASSQVRQQYNEQFF
- | 16 | TRBJ2-3 | - | TRBV21-1 | TGTGCCAGCAGGTACCCACAGGGGAGTCTCGCAGATACGCAGTATTTT | CASRYPQGSLADTQYF
TRBD1 | 13 | TRBJ1-1 | - | TRBV28 | TGTGCCAGCAGCCCCCGGGGGGACAGGGTTGCTTTCTTT | CASSPRGDRVAFF
TRBD2 | 14 | TRBJ2-7 | - | TRBV7-6 | TGTGCCAGCAGCCAACGGACTAGCGGATACGAGCAGTACTTC | CASSQRTSGYEQYF
- | 12 | TRBJ2-7 | - | TRBV7-9 | TGTGCCAGCAGCTTAGGCTCTTACGAGCAGTACTTC | CASSLGSYEQYF
- | 13 | TRBJ1-2 | - | TRBV5-1 | TGCGCCAGCACCGACAGGACGGTTTCTGGCTACACCTTC | CASTDRTVSGYTF